This TCR beta chain was observed in a study of blood T cell repertoires in COVID-19. Study overall: From the United States, Italy and Spain came samples of acute and convalescent COVID-19. Nucleic acid was either cDNA or gDNA, and it came from T cells, B-cell-depleted T cells, or PBMCs.

This clone turned up a few times. In the study's own analysis: The authors estimated nucleated cell counts from reference gene primer amplification. Some clones are missing from TCRdb's copy, which holds only in-frame ones; the method was immunoSEQ multiplex PCR. V, J and clone size derive from that table, while D and trimming were established from the DNA sequence. The sample lists around 30,000 clones, around nine tenths occurring once. The sequence was collected from a man aged 65 to 79 with active or convalescent COVID-19. The source material was peripheral blood.

The CDR3 protein is CASSNPYRGRRGYTF. In nucleotides, the CDR3 is TGTGCCAGTAGTAACCCTTACAGGGGGCGTAGAGGCTACACCTTC. This chain uses TRBV19 with TRBJ1-2; 9 positions agree with TRBD1. The CDR3 sequence is 15 residues long. Losses at the gene ends were 4 bases for V and 8 bases for J; bases not matched to a gene: 11. Germline V gives CDR1 LNHDA, CDR2 SQIVND (reference sequence).